This T cell receptor beta chain was sequenced in a study of T-cell reconstitution after alpha-beta-depleted transplantation in children. The V gene lost 7 bases and the J gene lost 2 bases, with 8 bases spanning the gap. The CDR3 is 11 amino acids. CDR1 is GTSNPN, CDR2 SVGIG, per germline (reference sequence). Regarding the study as a whole: The study reportedly traced alpha-beta T cells about two months after transplant to several hundred expanded graft clones.

This clonotype has at least ten counts. Antigen: not known. Preparation of the TCRbeta library involved a method that used unique molecular identifiers. TCRdb re-derived calls from the PCR reads in MiXCR, one entry per CDR3 protein. The sample has under 850,000 distinct CDR3 sequences, approximately 14% seen once. Sequencing was performed on PBMCs, taken before TCRalphabeta/CD19-depleted stem cell transplant. The genes are TRBV30 and TRBJ2-5; no definite D call. The sequence derives from a girl between 2 and 10 years old with congenital amegakaryocytic thrombocytopenia, due to receive a stem cell transplant. CDR3 region: CASVGQETQYF. The CDR3 DNA is TGTGCCTCCGTAGGTCAAGAGACCCAGTACTTC.